A selection of T cell receptor beta chains follows, all from one sample in a study of CD8+ T cells in alopecia areata. The assay was immunoSEQ multiplex PCR, and TCRdb's table has in-frame clones only and misses some. The repertoire consists of under 200,000 clones, with about 60% occurring once and the leading ten covering 14%. Sample: CD4+ T cells sorted from blood, taken at week 24, from a patient treated with tofacitinib. The receptors here all came from a human donor with alopecia areata. Each CDR3 is given with its conserved first and last residue. D genes are given only for firm matches. Size is omitted from some rows. Given values are once, few, many or a class for expanded clones.

>TRBV4-1|few|17|TRBD2|TRBJ2-2
CASSQGYGGAATGELFF
TGCGCCAGCAGCCAAGGTTACGGGGGGGCGGCCACCGGGGAGCTGTTTTTT
>TRBV30|NA|15|TRBD2|TRBJ2-7
CAFRSTSGVSYEQYF
TGTGCCTTCCGTTCTACTAGCGGCGTCTCCTACGAGCAGTACTTC
>TRBV2|NA|15|NA|TRBJ1-6
CASSSEFLGNSPLHF
TGTGCCAGCAGTTCGGAGTTTCTGGGAAATTCACCCCTCCACTTT
>TRBV6-5|few|12|NA|TRBJ1-1
CASTTSRGKAFF
TGTGCCAGCACTACTTCTCGGGGGAAAGCTTTCTTT
>TRBV29-1|NA|13|NA|TRBJ1-5
CSVAARPNQPQHF
TGCAGCGTCGCCGCTCGGCCCAATCAGCCCCAGCATTTT
>TRBV29-1|NA|14|TRBD1|TRBJ2-5
CSVEEGGRGPTQYF
TGCAGCGTTGAAGAAGGGGGCAGGGGGCCGACCCAGTACTTC
>TRBV19|once|13|TRBD1|TRBJ2-7
CASSTGQGFEQYF
TGTGCCAGTAGTACCGGACAGGGTTTCGAGCAGTACTTC
>TRBV29-1|NA|12|TRBD1|TRBJ2-7
CRGTGISYEQYF
TGCAGGGGGACAGGGATCTCCTACGAGCAGTACTTC
>TRBV11-3|NA|12|NA|TRBJ1-1
CASSDSGHQAFF
TGTGCCAGCAGCGACTCGGGACACCAAGCTTTCTTT
>TRBV27|few|16|NA|TRBJ2-2
CASSPSGTANTGELFF
TGTGCCAGCAGTCCTTCGGGGACGGCGAACACCGGGGAGCTGTTTTTT
>TRBV6-5|few|11|NA|TRBJ2-3
CAIRMTDTQYF
TGTGCCATCCGGATGACAGATACGCAGTATTTT
>TRBV19|NA|12|TRBD1|TRBJ1-1
CASSPLTGGAFF
TGTGCCAGTAGTCCGCTGACAGGGGGAGCTTTCTTT
>TRBV2|NA|14|NA|TRBJ1-4
CASSVARGGEKLFF
TGTGCCAGCAGTGTTGCTAGGGGAGGTGAAAAACTGTTTTTT
>TRBV18|NA|14|TRBD2|TRBJ2-7
CASSRPGGGYEQYF
TGTGCCAGCTCAAGGCCCGGCGGGGGCTACGAGCAGTACTTC
>TRBV29-1|NA|13|NA|TRBJ1-4
CSVEGSGNEKLFF
TGCAGCGTTGAAGGGTCCGGTAATGAAAAACTGTTTTTT
>TRBV29-1|NA|16|NA|TRBJ2-4
CSVEDWGGLPKNIQYF
TGCAGCGTTGAAGATTGGGGGGGCTTACCCAAAAACATTCAGTACTTC
>TRBV25-1|NA|15|NA|TRBJ2-2
CASSESPLGAGELFF
TGTGCCAGCAGTGAATCGCCTCTAGGGGCCGGGGAGCTGTTTTTT
>TRBV5-1|few|14|NA|TRBJ2-5
CASSLATPQETQYF
TGCGCCAGCAGCTTGGCCACTCCCCAAGAGACCCAGTACTTC
>TRBV18|NA|15|NA|TRBJ1-5
CASSPENGGEQPQHF
TGTGCCAGCTCACCAGAGAACGGGGGAGAGCAGCCCCAGCATTTT
>TRBV29-1|NA|13|TRBD1|TRBJ1-2
CSVEQGAGYGYTF
TGCAGCGTTGAACAGGGGGCCGGCTATGGCTACACCTTC
>TRBV4-2|few|13|NA|TRBJ1-6
CASSQDHGAPLHF
TGTGCCAGCAGCCAAGATCACGGAGCACCCCTCCACTTT
>TRBV6-5|few|13|NA|TRBJ2-3
CATTSKGGDTQYF
TGTGCCACCACGAGTAAAGGGGGAGATACGCAGTATTTT
>TRBV9|NA|12|NA|TRBJ2-2
CASSVHTGELFF
TGTGCCAGCAGCGTCCACACCGGGGAGCTGTTTTTT
>TRBV5-4|NA|13|NA|TRBJ2-5
CASSLDLKETQYF
TGTGCCAGCAGCTTGGACTTAAAAGAGACCCAGTACTTC
>TRBV29-1|NA|13|NA|TRBJ2-7
CSVVAGMFYEQYF
TGCAGCGTTGTGGCAGGGATGTTCTACGAGCAGTACTTC
>TRBV2|NA|15|NA|TRBJ2-6
CASRKVVSGANVLTF
TGTGCCAGCAGGAAGGTGGTCTCTGGGGCCAACGTCCTGACTTTC
>TRBV27|few|13|NA|TRBJ2-7
CASSWGPGYEQYF
TGTGCCAGCAGTTGGGGCCCCGGCTACGAGCAGTACTTC
>TRBV15|NA|12|NA|TRBJ1-1
CATSSRDTEAFF
TGTGCCACCAGCAGCCGGGACACTGAAGCTTTCTTT
>TRBV20-1|NA|11|TRBD1|TRBJ1-1
CSANPDRGAFF
TGCAGTGCTAACCCGGACAGGGGAGCTTTCTTT
>TRBV5-1|NA|13|NA|TRBJ2-7
CASSFNQGYEQYF
TGCGCCAGCAGCTTTAACCAGGGTTACGAGCAGTACTTC
>TRBV6-1|NA|15|NA|TRBJ1-2
CASSEVGGLSYGYTF
TGTGCCAGCAGTGAAGTCGGGGGCCTCAGCTATGGCTACACCTTC
>TRBV29-1|NA|15|TRBD1|TRBJ2-5
CSANGQAEYQETQYF
TGCAGCGCCAATGGACAGGCGGAGTACCAAGAGACCCAGTACTTC
>TRBV6-5|many|13|NA|TRBJ1-1
CATITPGNTEAFF
TGTGCCACCATCACTCCGGGCAACACTGAAGCTTTCTTT
>TRBV30|few|15|TRBD1|TRBJ1-1
CAWSADRGWNTEAFF
TGTGCCTGGAGTGCGGACAGGGGTTGGAACACTGAAGCTTTCTTT
>TRBV19|few|15|TRBD1|TRBJ1-6
CASSRKGQGNSPLHF
TGTGCCAGTAGTAGAAAGGGACAGGGGAATTCACCCCTCCACTTT
>TRBV5-6|once|15|TRBD1|TRBJ2-5
CASSFTGQHQETQYF
TGTGCCAGCAGCTTTACGGGACAGCATCAAGAGACCCAGTACTTC
>TRBV7-3|NA|12|NA|TRBJ2-6
CASSQGPPPLTF
TGTGCCAGCAGCCAGGGCCCTCCGCCCCTGACTTTC
>TRBV30|NA|13|NA|TRBJ1-5
CAYRDYSNQPQHF
TGTGCCTACCGGGACTATAGCAATCAGCCCCAGCATTTT
>TRBV15|few|13|NA|TRBJ2-7
CATSRATVYEQYF
TGTGCCACCAGCAGGGCCACGGTTTACGAGCAGTACTTC
>TRBV6-5|NA|13|NA|TRBJ2-7
CASRSPGIYEQYF
TGTGCCAGCAGGTCCCCAGGGATCTACGAGCAGTACTTC
>TRBV6-1|NA|13|NA|TRBJ1-5
CASSDILDQPQHF
TGTGCCAGCAGTGACATCCTAGATCAGCCCCAGCATTTT
>TRBV4-1|NA|14|NA|TRBJ1-2
CASSQGEPGHGYTF
TGCGCCAGCAGCCAAGGGGAGCCGGGCCATGGCTACACCTTC
>TRBV7-2|once|16|NA|TRBJ2-5
CASSLNPANLAETQYF
TGTGCCAGCAGCTTAAATCCTGCCAATCTGGCAGAGACCCAGTACTTC
>TRBV4-1|few|14|NA|TRBJ1-1
CASSQQLGDTEAFF
TGCGCCAGCAGCCAACAACTGGGGGACACTGAAGCTTTCTTT
>TRBV30|NA|14|NA|TRBJ1-4
CAWSLGPGREKLFF
TGTGCCTGGAGTCTAGGACCCGGAAGGGAAAAACTGTTTTTT
>TRBV6-6|few|12|TRBD2|TRBJ2-7
CASTRGGYEQYF
TGTGCCAGCACCCGGGGGGGCTACGAGCAGTACTTC
>TRBV30|NA|15|TRBD1|TRBJ1-5
CAWSEWGQGNQPQHF
TGTGCCTGGAGTGAATGGGGACAGGGGAATCAGCCCCAGCATTTT
>TRBV27|NA|13|NA|TRBJ2-5
CASSWTGRETQYF
TGTGCCAGCAGTTGGACCGGTAGAGAGACCCAGTACTTC
>TRBV5-1|NA|15|NA|TRBJ1-1
CASSLEPGRDTEAFF
TGCGCCAGCAGCTTGGAGCCAGGCAGAGATACTGAAGCTTTCTTT
>TRBV5-1|NA|15|TRBD1|TRBJ1-4
CASSTKPGQGFSWAF
TGCGCCAGCAGCACAAAACCGGGACAGGGGTTCTCCTGGGCTTTT
>TRBV30|NA|16|TRBD2|TRBJ2-1
CAWSGTGAGGPYEQFF
TGTGCCTGGAGTGGCACGGGAGCGGGGGGGCCGTATGAGCAGTTCTTC
>TRBV5-6|NA|15|NA|TRBJ2-2
CASSSGSAGTGELFF
TGTGCCAGCAGCTCAGGGTCCGCGGGGACCGGGGAGCTGTTTTTT
>TRBV28|NA|14|NA|TRBJ2-6
CASGTGSGANVLTF
TGTGCCAGCGGTACAGGCTCTGGGGCCAACGTCCTGACTTTC
>TRBV2|NA|14|NA|TRBJ1-2
CASSATSFNYGYTF
TGTGCCAGCAGTGCTACCAGCTTTAACTATGGCTACACCTTC
>TRBV25-1|NA|15|TRBD2|TRBJ2-1
CASSVTSGGHNEQFF
TGTGCCAGCAGTGTGACTAGCGGGGGGCACAATGAGCAGTTCTTC
>TRBV7-2|once|14|NA|TRBJ1-4
CASSGDPRGGKMFF
TGTGCCAGCAGCGGGGACCCTCGAGGAGGAAAGATGTTTTTT
>TRBV23-1|few|18|TRBD1|TRBJ2-5
CASSQSIDRAAYQETQYF
TGCGCCAGCAGTCAATCGATCGACAGGGCGGCGTACCAAGAGACCCAGTACTTC